Following are 24 T cell receptor beta chains from one sample sequenced in a study of shared clonotypes between healthy human individuals. Assay used: immunoSEQ multiplex PCR; TCRdb lists only in-frame clones, some missing. The sample has 2 million to 2.5 million clones; approximately 96% are singletons. The specimen was naive CD4+ T cells sorted from blood. Subset reported: CD45RA+ positively selected. The receptors come from a man aged 18-30 years in good health.

The chain links TRBV29-1 to TRBJ2-5, with 7 bases fitting TRBD2. The germline CDR1 and CDR2 sequences are SQVTM and ANQGSEA. V lost 3 bases and J lost 4; bases outside the gene matches: 11. The CDR3 is 15 residues long. In DNA form, the CDR3 reads TGCAGCGTTGAGGTTTCAGCGGGACCTGGAGAGACCCAGTACTTC. This translates into CSVEVSAGPGETQYF.

The rearrangement uses TRBV5-1 and TRBJ1-1; D not resolved. Trimming shortened V by 3 bases and J by 1 base, and 13 bases separated the two germline ends. CDR1 and CDR2 from the germline V gene are SGHRS and YFSETQ. This CDR3 comprises 15 residues. The CDR3 nucleotides read TGCGCCAGCAGCTCACCTACCCCCGGGAACACTGAAGCTTTCTTT. This encodes CASSSPTPGNTEAFF.

The V gene is TRBV19, the J gene TRBJ2-1; D is unresolved. V dropped 1 base and J dropped 7 bases, with 14 bases sitting between them. Germline CDR1 is LNHDA and CDR2 is SQIVND (reference sequence). This CDR3 comprises 15 residues. Here the CDR3 reads CASSIGALEKNEQFF. CDR3 sequence (DNA): TGTGCCAGTAGTATAGGGGCCCTTGAAAAGAATGAGCAGTTCTTC. Filled out from reference TRBV19 and TRBJ2-1, the complete variable domain reads DGGITQSPKYLFRKEGQNVTLSCEQNLNHDAMYWYRQDPGQGLRLIYYSQIVNDFQKGDIAEGYSVSREKKESFPLTVTSAQKNPTAFYLCASSIGALEKNEQFFGPGTRLTVL.

The chain uses TRBV6-1 and TRBJ2-1, with D hard to call. This CDR3 is built from 14 residues. Deletions cut 5 bases from V and 5 bases from J, with 13 bases between. CDR1 and CDR2 (germline): MNHNS, SASEGT. The CDR3 coding sequence is TGTGCCAGCAGTCAATCTCCATCCAACAATGAGCAGTTCTTC. Translated, it gives CASSQSPSNNEQFF.

About this clone itself: The same CDR3 arises from other DNA sequences in this sample as well. The genes are TRBV7-9 and TRBJ1-1; unclear D gene. V was clipped by 5 bases and J by 5 bases, with 6 bases between them. There are 11 residues in the CDR3. Germline V gives CDR1 SEHNR, CDR2 FQNEAQ (reference sequence). Here the CDR3 reads CASSLVTEAFF. The CDR3, as DNA: TGTGCCAGCAGCCTAGTGACTGAAGCTTTCTTT.

This chain uses TRBV7-2 with TRBJ1-3; 7 bases align to TRBD1. This CDR3 is 13 amino acids long. The V segment lost 4 bases and the J segment 3 bases; nucleotides outside the gene matches: 0. In germline, CDR1 is SGHTA, CDR2 FQGNSA. CDR3 sequence reads: CASSYRGGNTIYF. The CDR3 region has the DNA TGTGCCAGCAGCTACAGGGGTGGAAACACCATATATTTT.

This chain joins TRBV6-6 and TRBJ2-5, with 7 positions matching TRBD1. Germline V gene lookup returns CDR1 MNHNY and CDR2 SVGAGI (reference sequence). The CDR3 is 12 amino acids. With 7 bases clipped from V and 7 bases from J, the junction kept 6 bases outside the gene matches. DNA for the CDR3: TGTGCCAGCAATAGGAGACAGGGGACCCAGTACTTC. It is translated as CASNRRQGTQYF.

The chain joins TRBV6-5 to TRBJ1-3; no reliable D call. CDR3 length: 14 residues. Germline V CDR1 and CDR2: MNHEY, SVGAGI. Trimming removed 8 bases at V and 2 bases at J, with 13 bases between. CDR3 loop: CASRESLAGNTIYF. CDR3 nucleotides: TGTGCCAGCCGTGAAAGTCTGGCTGGAAACACCATATATTTT.

CDR3 nucleotides: TGCGCCAGCAGGACGACAGTCTCGCAGGGGGGTTCACCCCTCCACTTT. This encodes CASRTTVSQGGSPLHF. This sequence joins TRBV4-1 and TRBJ1-6; 7 bases line up with TRBD1. Trimming at V came to 6 bases and at J to 9 bases, leaving 14 bases not matched to a gene. This CDR3 has 16 amino acids. CDR1 and CDR2 (germline): MGHRA, YSYEKL.

This clone was observed a single time. This rearrangement joins TRBV7-2 to TRBJ1-4; 12 bases are a match to TRBD1. This CDR3 contains 16 residues. The germline V gene encodes CDR1 SGHTA and CDR2 FQGNSA. The junction had 9 bases not matched to a gene; V was cut back by 5 bases and J by 8 bases. The CDR3 sequence: CASSHDAGQGAEKLFF. CDR3 bases: TGTGCCAGCAGCCATGACGCGGGACAGGGGGCGGAAAAACTGTTTTTT. Full variable domain (rest looked up from reference TRBV7-2 and TRBJ1-4): GAGVSQSPSNKVTEKGKDVELRCDPISGHTALYWYRQSLGQGLEFLIYFQGNSAPDKSGLPSDRFSAERTGGSVSTLTIQRTQQEDSAVYLCASSHDAGQGAEKLFFGSGTQLSVL.

With regard to this clone: Other DNA sequences in the same sample also yield this CDR3. This chain links TRBV10-3 with TRBJ2-3; 7 bases match TRBD2. The V and J ends lost 8 bases and 3 bases, in that order; junction bases with no gene match: 5. Per the germline V gene, CDR1 is ENHRY and CDR2 is SYGVKD. CDR3 size: 13 residues. The CDR3 DNA is TGTGCCATCTCCCCCGGGGGGACAGATACGCAGTATTTT. Translating it yields CAISPGGTDTQYF.

This clone appeared a single time. The chain is built from TRBV2 and TRBJ2-1; the D is unclear. Germline V gene sequence: CDR1 SNHLY, CDR2 FYNNEI. This CDR3 has 12 amino acids. The V gene lost 1 base and the J gene lost 15 bases, with 13 bases spanning the gap. CDR3 nucleotide sequence: TGTGCCAGCAGTGAAGATCGTCTAGTGTCGTTCTTC. The encoded protein is CASSEDRLVSFF.

About this clone: This CDR3 is also generated by other DNA sequences in the sample. CDR3 protein: CAWSDQETQYF. The CDR3 DNA reads as TGTGCCTGGAGTGATCAAGAGACCCAGTACTTC. The rearrangement links TRBV30 to TRBJ2-5, with D uncertain. Germline assignment: CDR1 GTSNPN and CDR2 SVGIG (reference sequence). There are 11 residues in the CDR3. Trimming shortened V by 1 base and J by 2 bases, and 2 bases separated the two germline ends.

This sequence joins TRBV7-2 and TRBJ1-1; the D is unclear. CDR3 length: 14 amino acids. CDR1 and CDR2 (germline): SGHTA, FQGNSA. The V end lost 5 bases, the J end lost 0 bases, and 10 bases lay between the germline ends. In DNA, the CDR3 is TGTGCCAGCAGCATCGACCCGATGAACACTGAAGCTTTCTTT. This codes for CASSIDPMNTEAFF.

The chain has TRBV5-1 and TRBJ1-1; D not resolved. Germline V lookup: CDR1 SGHRS, CDR2 YFSETQ. V lost 4 bases and J lost 2, with 12 bases in between. This CDR3 contains 14 residues. The CDR3 DNA reads as TGCGCCAGCAGCGTGGTGACGGCTAACACTGAAGCTTTCTTT. Translated, it gives CASSVVTANTEAFF. Together with reference TRBV5-1 and TRBJ1-1, the CDR3 gives the full variable domain: KAGVTQTPRYLIKTRGQQVTLSCSPISGHRSVSWYQQTPGQGLQFLFEYFSETQRNKGNFPGRFSGRQFSNSRSEMNVSTLELGDSALYLCASSVVTANTEAFFGQGTRLTVV.

This clone appeared a single time. This rearrangement joins TRBV18 to TRBJ2-3, with TRBD2 matching 7 bases. Germline V gene sequence: CDR1 KGHSH, CDR2 LQKENI. Trimming took 2 bases from V and 7 from J; bases not matched to a gene: 6. This CDR3 is 14 amino acids long. This chain's CDR3 is CASSPGLVPNTQYF. DNA of the CDR3: TGTGCCAGCTCACCAGGACTAGTCCCAAATACGCAGTATTTT. Supplemented by reference TRBV18 and TRBJ2-3, the full variable domain reads NAGVMQNPRHLVRRRGQEARLRCSPMKGHSHVYWYRQLPEEGLKFMVYLQKENIIDESGMPKERFSAEFPKEGPSILRIQQVVRGDSAAYFCASSPGLVPNTQYFGPGTRLTVL.

J is TRBJ1-5 and V is TRBV13; TRBD1 matches 12 bases. After removal of 5 bases from V and 6 bases from J, the junction contained 11 bases not matched to a gene. CDR1 is PRHDT and CDR2 is FYEKMQ in the germline V gene (reference sequence). This CDR3 has 17 amino acids. The CDR3 loop reads CASSASRDRGRGQPQHF. In DNA form, the CDR3 reads TGTGCCAGCAGCGCCAGCCGGGACAGGGGGCGCGGTCAGCCCCAGCATTTT.

In the case of this clone: At one end, the junction sequence differs from germline, possibly due to a read error. The chain has TRBV14 and TRBJ2-7, with 9 nucleotides matching TRBD1. Germline loops: CDR1 SGHDN, CDR2 FVKESK. The CDR3 runs to 15 residues. CDR3 protein: CASSLPGQGFYAQYF. CDR3 sequence (DNA): TGTGCCAGCAGCCTTCCGGGACAGGGCTTCTACGCGCAGTACTTC.

The rearrangement uses TRBV18 and TRBJ1-5, with D maybe TRBD1 (6 bases). Germline V gives CDR1 KGHSH, CDR2 LQKENI. V lost 0 bases to trimming and J lost 0 bases, with 12 bases between them. This CDR3 spans 17 amino acids. CDR3 amino acids: CASSPPGGRGSNQPQHF. As DNA, the CDR3 is TGTGCCAGCTCACCACCGGGGGGGCGAGGTAGCAATCAGCCCCAGCATTTT.

The V call is TRBV7-9, the J call TRBJ2-5, with D hard to call. CDR1 is SEHNR and CDR2 is FQNEAQ in the germline V gene (reference sequence). The CDR3 is 11 residues long. Trimming removed 4 bases at V and 6 bases at J, with 6 bases between. The CDR3 DNA follows: TGTGCCAGCAGCTCTCACCAGACCCAGTACTTC. Translating gives CASSSHQTQYF.

The chain combines TRBV7-9 with TRBJ2-1, with 7 bases lining up with TRBD2. Trimming cost V 3 bases and J 8 bases; bases outside gene matches: 7. CDR3 length: 14 residues. The germline V gene encodes CDR1 SEHNR and CDR2 FQNEAQ (reference sequence). CDR3 protein: CASSFTSGGHEQFF. CDR3 nucleotides: TGTGCCAGCAGCTTCACTTCGGGAGGACATGAGCAGTTCTTC.

Points on this clone: Other DNA sequences from this sample encode an identical CDR3 as well. The rearrangement joins TRBV18 to TRBJ2-7; 7 bases map to TRBD2. Germline-derived CDR1 and CDR2 are KGHSH and LQKENI. V was clipped by 2 bases and J by 4 bases; unmatched bases: 5. This CDR3 spans 14 amino acids. As DNA, the CDR3 is TGTGCCAGCTCACCAGGGCGGGGGTCATACGAGCAGTACTTC. Translating it yields CASSPGRGSYEQYF.

This sequence joins TRBV7-2 and TRBJ1-2, with D tentatively TRBD1 (6 bases). The germline V gene encodes CDR1 SGHTA and CDR2 FQGNSA. The CDR3 consists of 16 residues. Trimming pared 1 base from V and 4 bases from J, leaving 16 bases between. The CDR3: CASSLVGTGSSYGYTF. CDR3 bases: TGTGCCAGCAGCTTAGTTGGAACAGGGAGCTCCTATGGCTACACCTTC.

This chain joins TRBV30 and TRBJ2-1; tentatively, D is TRBD1 or TRBD2 (6 bases each). The germline gives CDR1 GTSNPN, CDR2 SVGIG (reference sequence). With 4 bases removed from V and 8 bases from J, the gap between germline ends came to 12 bases. The CDR3 totals 12 residues. CDR3 sequence: CAWKGGSYEQFF. For the CDR3, the DNA is TGTGCCTGGAAGGGGGGCAGCTATGAGCAGTTCTTC.